A single sample is the source of the 10 T cell receptor beta chains below, sequenced in a study of OX40 agonist ivuxolimab in advanced cancers. Sequencing was performed with immunoSEQ multiplex PCR; in TCRdb, only in-frame clones are kept and a portion is missing. The sample lists tens of thousands of clones, around 90% occurring once. The sample consisted of CD4+ or CD8+ T cells sorted from blood, taken in a trial of the OX40 agonist ivuxolimab. The receptors here all came from an adult with an advanced solid tumor such as melanoma, head and neck, liver or kidney cancer.

The chain is built from TRBV30 and TRBJ2-2; 12 nucleotides match TRBD2. This CDR3 has 15 residues. Losses at the gene ends were 4 bases for V and 1 base for J; bases not matched to a gene: 1. The germline gives CDR1 GTSNPN, CDR2 SVGIG (reference sequence). In DNA form, the CDR3 reads TGTGCCTGGAAGGGACTAGCGGGGAACACCGGGGAGCTGTTTTTT. Translation gives CAWKGLAGNTGELFF.

The chain combines TRBV4-2 with TRBJ2-3, with TRBD2 matching 9 bases. This CDR3 contains 14 residues. CDR1 is LGHNA, CDR2 YNFKEQ, per germline. The ends lost 8 bases at V and 2 bases at J; junction bases unmatched: 5. As DNA, the CDR3 is TGTGCCAGCCAGACTAGCGGCTACACAGATACGCAGTATTTT. This translates into CASQTSGYTDTQYF.

This chain connects TRBV7-6 to TRBJ1-2; D remains ambiguous. V was pared by 4 bases and J by 8 bases, with 11 bases between. The germline V gene has CDR1 SGHVS and CDR2 FNYEAQ. The CDR3 covers 12 residues. The CDR3 loop is CASSSFGGGYTF. In nucleotides, the CDR3 is TGTGCCAGCAGCTCTTTCGGAGGCGGCTACACCTTC.

This clone came up a few times. The chain employs TRBV7-3 and TRBJ1-1; D is perhaps TRBD1 (5 bases). V was trimmed by 5 bases and J by 0 bases, leaving 10 bases between them. Germline loops: CDR1 SGHTA, CDR2 FQGTGA. CDR3 length: 14 amino acids. The CDR3 reads CASSQDSMNTEAFF. DNA of the CDR3: TGTGCCAGCAGCCAAGACAGCATGAACACTGAAGCTTTCTTT.

This clone was seen only a few times. J is TRBJ2-2 and V is TRBV9; D is perhaps TRBD2 (5 bases). Germline CDR1 is SGDLS and CDR2 is YYNGEE. Trimming pared 0 bases from V and 7 bases from J, leaving 7 bases between. The CDR3 sequence is 13 residues long. The CDR3 DNA follows: TGTGCCAGCAGCGTAGCGCGGGTCGGGGAGCTGTTTTTT. This sequence encodes CASSVARVGELFF.

This chain connects TRBV19 to TRBJ2-2; TRBD2 aligns across 8 bases. V gave up 2 bases and J gave up 7 bases; unmatched junction bases: 9. The CDR3 is 16 amino acids. Looked up from germline, CDR1 is LNHDA and CDR2 is SQIVND (reference sequence). The CDR3 reads CASSIMAGGRGGELFF. Written as DNA, the CDR3 is TGTGCCAGTAGTATAATGGCGGGAGGCCGCGGCGGGGAGCTGTTTTTT.

This clone has a single count. The genes are TRBV6-1 and TRBJ2-5; D is uncertain. The CDR3 is 13 amino acids. Germline V gives CDR1 MNHNS, CDR2 SASEGT. V was clipped by 6 bases and J by 5 bases, with 13 bases between them. CDR3 loop: CASSRTRVETQYF. The CDR3 nucleotides are TGTGCCAGCAGCCGGACCCGGGTGGAGACCCAGTACTTC.

The chain employs TRBV29-1 and TRBJ1-1; D is unresolved. Trimming removed 4 bases at V and 8 bases at J, with 14 bases between. Germline lookup yields CDR1 SQVTM and CDR2 ANQGSEA. The CDR3 is 12 residues long. The CDR3, as DNA: TGCAGCGTTGTTCCCAGTCGCATGGAAGCTTTCTTT. Its translation: CSVVPSRMEAFF.

The V and J genes are TRBV7-3 and TRBJ1-1; a possible D gene is TRBD1 (5 bases). V was clipped by 5 bases and J by 0 bases, with 7 bases between them. The CDR3 contains 13 residues. Germline V lookup: CDR1 SGHTA, CDR2 FQGTGA. The CDR3 sequence: CASSPQVNTEAFF. CDR3 nucleotides: TGTGCCAGCAGCCCACAGGTGAACACTGAAGCTTTCTTT.

The V and J genes are TRBV20-1 and TRBJ2-5, with 9 bases matching TRBD2. J lost 12 bases, V lost 5 bases, and 7 bases had no gene match. Germline assignment: CDR1 DFQATT and CDR2 SNEGSKA (reference sequence). There are 11 residues in the CDR3. The CDR3, as DNA: TGCAGTGCTGGCAGCGGGGGGCCTGAGTACTTC. Translating gives CSAGSGGPEYF.